This T cell receptor beta chain emerged from a study of OX40 agonist ivuxolimab in advanced cancers. Regarding this clone: Its antigen is not known.

Unmatched junction bases numbered 11, after V lost 5 bases and J lost 2 bases. The CDR3 has 17 amino acids. The germline V gene has CDR1 SGHTA and CDR2 FQGNSA. The protocol was immunoSEQ multiplex PCR, while the TCRdb copy is restricted to in-frame clones and leaves out a portion. The sample records roughly 76,000 clones, 85% being singletons. Study results and caveats: Low levels of normalized T-cell clonal expansion also appeared in some nonresponders.

The sample here was CD4+ or CD8+ T cells sorted from blood, taken in a trial of the OX40 agonist ivuxolimab. The V and J genes are TRBV7-2 and TRBJ2-3, with 9 positions matching TRBD2. This receptor was obtained from an adult with an advanced solid tumor such as melanoma, head and neck, liver or kidney cancer. This CDR3 reads CASSERLAAITTDTQYF. CDR3 nucleotide sequence: TGTGCCAGCAGCGAAAGACTAGCGGCCATAACCACAGATACGCAGTATTTT.